The text below deals with one T cell receptor beta chain. Its binding antigen is unknown. Base quality data are lacking; no much larger clone is found one base away. TCR CDR3 regions were amplified from genomic DNA by multiplex PCR using the deep immunoSEQ assay. Extracted genomic DNA from each cell subset was distributed evenly across all wells of several immunoSEQ 96-well plates, and each plate was treated as a replicate. For sorted subsets, each replicate PCR was loaded with around 200 ng genomic DNA, equivalent to approximately 33,000 T cell genomes. The purified libraries were quantified using a Qubit 3.0 fluorometer, sized with a Bioanalyzer 2100, and then quantified again using the KAPA Library Quantification kit. A separate single-read 150-cycle Illumina NextSeq 550 flow cell was used to sequence each immunoSEQ 96-well plate. On the authors' methods: Because the immunoSEQ output included only junctional sequences and no quality scores, the filtering could not be the same as the filtering used for full-length reads. To assign V/J genes and CDR3, sequences were annotated against IMGT germline references using PyIR, a Python wrapper for IgBLAST v1.9. Reads were filtered out if the reads had weak V/J assignments (E-value above 1e-6), no CDR3, stop codons, out-of-frame junctions, or ambiguous translated residues. V3J clonotypes were defined as sequences sharing an identical inferred V gene, J gene, and CDR3 amino acid sequence. Percentage overlap between repertoires was computed as shared unique clonotypes divided by the size of the smaller repertoire. Repertoire richness was assessed with RTK rarefaction, the Chao1 estimator, and Recon v2.1 estimates of unobserved clonotypes. For all TCRbeta clonotypes obtained by the gDNA method from a few donors, generation probabilities were computed with OLGA. TCRdb mirrors the immuneACCESS table, restricted to in-frame sequences. Some clones are absent from its copies; in checked studies, under half trace to an unresolved V gene, and the reason for the others is unknown. V and J calls and clone size follow that table, whereas D and trimming were derived from the DNA. The sample has over 2,000,000 clones on record, around 93% of them singletons. The top ten clonotypes cover approximately 1.6% of the sample.

This sample was taken from a study of shared clonotypes between healthy human individuals (dated by TCRdb to 2018 to 2020). Background for the entire study: The cohort comprised two women and a few men aged 18 to 49 years. Each donor's leukapheresis produced roughly between roughly 0.9 and 9 billion PBMCs. Libraries were prepared and TCR repertoires were sequenced by different laboratories using diverse techniques, in order to increase sequencing depth and limit assay-specific biases. Per donor, three plates each were used for CD4 naive and CD4 memory, two for CD8 naive, and one for CD8 memory. Blood TCR repertoires of five healthy adults were deeply sequenced to estimate repertoire size and the extent of clonotype sharing between individuals.

The full study reports these points: Compared with non-shared clonotypes, clonotypes shared by all four sorted-subset donors had higher generation probabilities. Naive subsets generally had larger estimated clonotype richness than memory subsets. About 5% of naive CD4, around 4% of naive CD8, about 2.4% of memory CD4, and roughly 0.4% of memory CD8 clonotypes were shared across several donors. The small number of donors limited the genetic and exposure-history diversity represented. Sampling was limited to blood, and TCR repertoires in tissue likely differ from TCR repertoires in blood. Pairwise subsampling led to the expectation that sequencing depth would affect the degree of clonotype sharing among donors. Even with the large sequencing depth, rarefaction of the sorted-subset datasets indicated that sequencing was incomplete.

As encoded in the germline V gene, CDR1 is SGDLS while CDR2 is YYNGEE. From its cysteine to its phenylalanine, the CDR3 spans 16 amino acids. The kept DNA is CDR3 alone, 48 bases in frame from the first base. For this chain, trimming is 6 bases at the V end and 4 bases at the J end, and the number of junction bases without a gene match is 11. CD8 naive samples consisted of CD45RO-negative cells that were positively selected for CCR7, yielding a CD45RA+CCR7+ population without TemRA cells. The donors were healthy, HIV-negative adults who had no recently reported acute infections or vaccinations. Every donor was a Caucasian adult living in Nashville, Tennessee, USA. Blood was obtained by leukapheresis, after which PBMCs were separated by Ficoll-Histopaque density gradient centrifugation and cryopreserved in liquid nitrogen vapor phase. Purity and quantity of every magnetically sorted T cell population were checked by analytical flow cytometry. Genomic DNA was isolated from each sorted fraction and quantified by UV absorbance on a Nanodrop 2000c.

The specimen was naive CD8+ T cells from PBMCs. What the cell subset or site label conveys for this sample: CD45RA+CCR7+. The receptor was isolated from a man between 18 and 35 years old in good health. Some clones in this sample may be carry-over from other donors' samples. The V gene is TRBV9 and the J gene is TRBJ2-2; 8 middle bases align to TRBD1. Here the CDR3 is given as CASTKTQGAGTGELFF. The DNA is TGTGCCAGCACCAAAACCCAGGGGGCCGGCACCGGGGAGCTGTTTTTT.